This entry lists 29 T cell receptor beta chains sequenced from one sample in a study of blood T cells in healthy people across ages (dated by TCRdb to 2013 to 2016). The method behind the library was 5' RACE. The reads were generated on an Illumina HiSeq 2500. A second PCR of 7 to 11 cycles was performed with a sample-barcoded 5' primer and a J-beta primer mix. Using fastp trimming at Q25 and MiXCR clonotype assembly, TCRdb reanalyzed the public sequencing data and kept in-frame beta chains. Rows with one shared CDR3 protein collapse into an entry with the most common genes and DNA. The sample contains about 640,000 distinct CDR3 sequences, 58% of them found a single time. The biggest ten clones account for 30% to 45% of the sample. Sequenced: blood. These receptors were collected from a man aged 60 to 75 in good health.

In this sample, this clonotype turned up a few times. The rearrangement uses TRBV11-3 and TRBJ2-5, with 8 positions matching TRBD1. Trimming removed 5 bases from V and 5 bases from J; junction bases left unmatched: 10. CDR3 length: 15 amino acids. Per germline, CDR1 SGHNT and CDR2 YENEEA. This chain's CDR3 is CASSASGTGWETQYF. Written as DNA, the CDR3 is TGTGCCAGCAGCGCCTCCGGGACAGGCTGGGAGACCCAGTACTTC.

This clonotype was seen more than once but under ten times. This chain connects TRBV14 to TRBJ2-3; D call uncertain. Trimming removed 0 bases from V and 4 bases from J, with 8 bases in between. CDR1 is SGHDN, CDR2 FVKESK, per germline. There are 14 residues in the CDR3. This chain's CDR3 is CASSQDWGADTQYF. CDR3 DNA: TGTGCCAGCAGCCAAGACTGGGGTGCAGATACGCAGTATTTT.

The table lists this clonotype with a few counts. The CDR3 nucleotides are TGTGCCAGCAGCCCGGACAGTAGCTCCTACAATGAGCAGTTCTTC. Translation gives CASSPDSSSYNEQFF. The J gene is TRBJ2-1, the V gene TRBV7-2; a possible D gene is TRBD1 (6 bases). This CDR3 spans 15 amino acids. Germline V gene sequence: CDR1 SGHTA, CDR2 FQGNSA. The V gene lost 5 bases and the J gene lost 0 bases, with 11 bases spanning the gap.

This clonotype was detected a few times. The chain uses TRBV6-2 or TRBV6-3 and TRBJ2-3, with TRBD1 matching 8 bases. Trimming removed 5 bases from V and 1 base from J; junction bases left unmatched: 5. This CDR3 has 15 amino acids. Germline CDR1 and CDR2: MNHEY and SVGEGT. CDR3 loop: CASSQQGVGTDTQYF. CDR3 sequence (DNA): TGTGCCAGCAGTCAACAGGGGGTGGGCACAGATACGCAGTATTTT.

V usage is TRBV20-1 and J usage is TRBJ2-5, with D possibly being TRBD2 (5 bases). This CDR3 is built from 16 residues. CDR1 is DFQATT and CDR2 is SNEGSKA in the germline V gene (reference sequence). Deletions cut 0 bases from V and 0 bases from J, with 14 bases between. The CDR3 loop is CSARDWIGENQETQYF. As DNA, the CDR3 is TGCAGTGCTAGAGATTGGATTGGGGAGAACCAAGAGACCCAGTACTTC.

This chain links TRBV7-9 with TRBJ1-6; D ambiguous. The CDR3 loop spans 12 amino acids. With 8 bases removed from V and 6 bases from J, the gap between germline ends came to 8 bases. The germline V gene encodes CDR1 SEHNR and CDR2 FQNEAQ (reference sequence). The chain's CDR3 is CASSDLNSPLHF. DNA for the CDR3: TGTGCCAGCTCCGACCTTAATTCACCCCTCCACTTT.

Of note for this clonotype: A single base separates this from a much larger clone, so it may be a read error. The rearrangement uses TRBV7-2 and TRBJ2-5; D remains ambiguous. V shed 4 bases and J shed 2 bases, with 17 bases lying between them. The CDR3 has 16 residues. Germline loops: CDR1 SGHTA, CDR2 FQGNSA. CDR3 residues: CASSCSRLTTQETQYF. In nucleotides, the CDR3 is TGTGCCAGCAGCTGCAGTCGGCTAACTACGCAAGAGACCCAGTACTTC.

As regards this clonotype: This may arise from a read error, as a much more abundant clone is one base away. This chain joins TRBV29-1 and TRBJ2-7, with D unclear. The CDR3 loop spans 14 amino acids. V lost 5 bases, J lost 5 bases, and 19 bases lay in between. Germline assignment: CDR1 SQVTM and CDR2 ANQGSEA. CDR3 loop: CSVPLYGSSHEQYF. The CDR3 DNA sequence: TGCAGCGTTCCACTCTACGGATCGTCCCACGAGCAGTACTTC.

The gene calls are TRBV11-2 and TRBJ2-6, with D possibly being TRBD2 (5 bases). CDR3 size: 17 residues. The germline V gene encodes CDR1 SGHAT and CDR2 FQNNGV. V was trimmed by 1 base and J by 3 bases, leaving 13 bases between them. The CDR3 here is CASSLGMRGLGANVLTF. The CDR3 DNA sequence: TGTGCCAGCAGCTTAGGGATGAGAGGGCTTGGGGCCAACGTCCTGACTTTC.

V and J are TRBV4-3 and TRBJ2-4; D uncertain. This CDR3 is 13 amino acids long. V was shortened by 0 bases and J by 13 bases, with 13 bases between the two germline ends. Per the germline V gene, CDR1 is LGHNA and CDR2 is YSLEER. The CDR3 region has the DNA TGCGCCAGCAGCCAAGATCATGGTGTTGCGCAGTACTTC. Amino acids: CASSQDHGVAQYF.

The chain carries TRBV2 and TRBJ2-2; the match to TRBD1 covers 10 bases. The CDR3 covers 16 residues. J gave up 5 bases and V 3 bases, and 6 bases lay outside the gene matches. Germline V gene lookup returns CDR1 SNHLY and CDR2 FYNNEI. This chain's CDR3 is CASSDDRGLLTGELFF. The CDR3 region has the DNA TGTGCCAGCAGTGATGACAGGGGGCTCCTTACCGGGGAGCTGTTTTTT.

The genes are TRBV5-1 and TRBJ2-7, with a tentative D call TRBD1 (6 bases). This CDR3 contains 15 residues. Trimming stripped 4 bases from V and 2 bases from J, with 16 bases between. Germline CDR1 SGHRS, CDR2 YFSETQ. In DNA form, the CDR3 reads TGCGCCAGCAGCGCAACGCCAGGGGTTCCCTACGAGCAGTACTTC. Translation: CASSATPGVPYEQYF. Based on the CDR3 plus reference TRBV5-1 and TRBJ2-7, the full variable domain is KAGVTQTPRYLIKTRGQQVTLSCSPISGHRSVSWYQQTPGQGLQFLFEYFSETQRNKGNFPGRFSGRQFSNSRSEMNVSTLELGDSALYLCASSATPGVPYEQYFGPGTRLTVT.

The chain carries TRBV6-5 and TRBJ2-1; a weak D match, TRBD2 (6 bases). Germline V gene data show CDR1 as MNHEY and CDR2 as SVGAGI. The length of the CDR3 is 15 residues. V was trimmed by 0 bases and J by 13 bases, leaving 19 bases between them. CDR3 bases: TGTGCCAGCAGTTACTCGACGGGGGTTTGGGAGACCCAGTTCTTC. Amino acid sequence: CASSYSTGVWETQFF.

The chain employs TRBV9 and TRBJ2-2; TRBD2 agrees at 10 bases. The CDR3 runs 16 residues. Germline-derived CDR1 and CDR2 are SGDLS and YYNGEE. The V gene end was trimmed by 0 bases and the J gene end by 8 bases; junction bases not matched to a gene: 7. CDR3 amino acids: CASSVASGGALGELFF. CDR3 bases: TGTGCCAGCAGCGTAGCCAGCGGGGGGGCCTTAGGGGAGCTGTTTTTT.

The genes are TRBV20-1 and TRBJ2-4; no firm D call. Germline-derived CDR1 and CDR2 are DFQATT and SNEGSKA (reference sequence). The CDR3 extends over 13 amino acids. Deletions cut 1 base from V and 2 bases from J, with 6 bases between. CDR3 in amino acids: CSARGGTKNIQYF. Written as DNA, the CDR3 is TGCAGTGCTAGAGGTGGAACCAAAAACATTCAGTACTTC.

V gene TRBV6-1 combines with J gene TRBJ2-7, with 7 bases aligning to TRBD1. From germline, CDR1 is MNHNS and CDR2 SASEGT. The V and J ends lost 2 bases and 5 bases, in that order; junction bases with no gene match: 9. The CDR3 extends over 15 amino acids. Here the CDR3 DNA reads TGTGCCAGCAGTGAAAGGGCGTACAGGGGTAACGAGCAGTACTTC. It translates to CASSERAYRGNEQYF.

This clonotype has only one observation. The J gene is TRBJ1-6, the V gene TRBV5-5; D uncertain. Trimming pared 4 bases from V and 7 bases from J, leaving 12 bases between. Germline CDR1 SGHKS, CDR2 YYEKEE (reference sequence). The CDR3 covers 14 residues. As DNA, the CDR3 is TGTGCCAGCAGCGTGGACGTACCGAATTCACCCCTCCACTTT. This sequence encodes CASSVDVPNSPLHF.

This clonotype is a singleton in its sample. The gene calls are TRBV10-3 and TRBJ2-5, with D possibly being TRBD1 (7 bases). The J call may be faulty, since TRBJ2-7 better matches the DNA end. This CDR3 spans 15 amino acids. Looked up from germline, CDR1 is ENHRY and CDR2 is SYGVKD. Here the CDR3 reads CAISSTQGGPYEQYF. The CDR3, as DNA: TGTGCCATCAGCTCAACTCAGGGGGGCCCCTACGAGCAGTACTTC.

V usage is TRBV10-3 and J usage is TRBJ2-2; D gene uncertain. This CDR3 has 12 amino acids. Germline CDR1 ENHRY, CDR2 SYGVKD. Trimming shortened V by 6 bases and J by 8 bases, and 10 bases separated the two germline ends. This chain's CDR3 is CAISPVSGELFF. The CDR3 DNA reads TGTGCCATCAGCCCCGTTTCGGGGGAGCTGTTTTTT.

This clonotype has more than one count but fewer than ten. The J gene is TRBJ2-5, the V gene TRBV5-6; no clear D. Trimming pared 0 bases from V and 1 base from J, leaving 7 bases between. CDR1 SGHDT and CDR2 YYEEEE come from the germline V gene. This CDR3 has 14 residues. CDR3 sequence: CASSLEASQETQYF. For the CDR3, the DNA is TGTGCCAGCAGCTTGGAGGCCAGCCAAGAGACCCAGTACTTC.

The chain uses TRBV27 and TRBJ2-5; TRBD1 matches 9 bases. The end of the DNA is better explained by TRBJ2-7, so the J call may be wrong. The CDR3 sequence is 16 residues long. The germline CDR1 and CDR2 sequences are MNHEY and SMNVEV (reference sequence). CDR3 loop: CASSSGWGQGLHEQYF. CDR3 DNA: TGTGCCAGCAGTTCGGGGTGGGGACAGGGCCTCCACGAGCAGTACTTC.

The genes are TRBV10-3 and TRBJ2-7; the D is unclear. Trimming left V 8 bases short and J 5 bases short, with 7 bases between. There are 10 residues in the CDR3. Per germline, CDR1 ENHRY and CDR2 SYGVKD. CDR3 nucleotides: TGTGCCATCGTTCGGGACGAGCAGTACTTC. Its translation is CAIVRDEQYF.

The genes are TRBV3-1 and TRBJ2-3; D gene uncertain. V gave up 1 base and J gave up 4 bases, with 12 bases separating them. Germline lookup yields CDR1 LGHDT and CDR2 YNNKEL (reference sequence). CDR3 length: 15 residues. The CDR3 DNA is TGTGCCAGCAGCCAAGTCGGTATTTTTTCAGATACGCAGTATTTT. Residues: CASSQVGIFSDTQYF.

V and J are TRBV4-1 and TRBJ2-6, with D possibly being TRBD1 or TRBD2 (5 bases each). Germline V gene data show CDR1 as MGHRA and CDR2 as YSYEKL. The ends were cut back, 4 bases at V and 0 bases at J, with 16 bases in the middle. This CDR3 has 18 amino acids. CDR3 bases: TGCGCCAGCAGCCTCGTCGGGGCCCTCCCCTCTGGGGCCAACGTCCTGACTTTC. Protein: CASSLVGALPSGANVLTF.

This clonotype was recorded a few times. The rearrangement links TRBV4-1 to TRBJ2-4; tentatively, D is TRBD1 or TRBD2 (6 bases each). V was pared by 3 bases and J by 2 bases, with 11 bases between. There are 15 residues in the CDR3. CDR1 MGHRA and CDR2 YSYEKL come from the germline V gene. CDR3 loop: CASSQRRGPKNIQYF. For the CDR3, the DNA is TGCGCCAGCAGCCAGAGACGGGGGCCCAAAAACATTCAGTACTTC.

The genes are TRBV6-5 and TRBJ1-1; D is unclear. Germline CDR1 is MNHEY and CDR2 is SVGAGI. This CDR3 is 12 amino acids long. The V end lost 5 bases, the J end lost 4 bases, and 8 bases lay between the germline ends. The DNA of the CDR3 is TGTGCCAGCAGTAGTGTGGGCACTGAAGCTTTCTTT. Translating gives CASSSVGTEAFF.

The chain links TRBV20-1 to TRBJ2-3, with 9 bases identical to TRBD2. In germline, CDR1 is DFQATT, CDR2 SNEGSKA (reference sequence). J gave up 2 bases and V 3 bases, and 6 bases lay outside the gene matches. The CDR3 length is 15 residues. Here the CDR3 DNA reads TGCAGTGCTAGGGGCCTAGCGGGGTACACAGATACGCAGTATTTT. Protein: CSARGLAGYTDTQYF.

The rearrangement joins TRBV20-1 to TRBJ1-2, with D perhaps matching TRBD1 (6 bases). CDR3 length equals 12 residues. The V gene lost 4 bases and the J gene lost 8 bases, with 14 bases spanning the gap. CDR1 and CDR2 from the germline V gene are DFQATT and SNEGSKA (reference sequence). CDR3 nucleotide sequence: TGCAGTGCTACAGGGGAGCAGTGCGGCTACACCTTC. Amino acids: CSATGEQCGYTF.

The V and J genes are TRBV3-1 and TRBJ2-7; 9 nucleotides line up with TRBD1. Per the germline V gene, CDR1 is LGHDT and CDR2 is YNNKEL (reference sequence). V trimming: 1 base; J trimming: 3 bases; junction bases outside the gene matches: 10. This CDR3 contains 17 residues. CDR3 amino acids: CASSQAGAGQGHYEQYF. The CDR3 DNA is TGTGCCAGCAGCCAAGCGGGTGCGGGACAGGGACACTACGAGCAGTACTTC.